This TCR beta chain stems from a study of early T cells in non-severe SARS-CoV-2 infection. Across the whole study: Sequencing input comprised bulk RNA from unsorted whole blood; chain pairing was not available.

This clonotype was seen repeatedly, ten times or more. Unique molecular identifiers were affixed to single, distinct cDNA molecules. TCRdb reanalysed the 5' RACE reads using MiXCR and keeps one entry per CDR3 protein. The sample has 25,000 to 30,000 distinct CDR3 sequences; about 5% are singletons. V shed 1 base, J shed 9 bases, and the junction held 5 bases outside the gene matches. The CDR3 loop spans 15 amino acids. Germline V lookup: CDR1 SGHVS, CDR2 FNYEAQ. This clonotype originated in an adult who was a healthcare worker with PCR-confirmed SARS-CoV-2 infection or an uninfected control (not recorded which). Input material: whole blood. J is TRBJ2-1 and V is TRBV7-6, with 11 positions matching TRBD2. For the CDR3, the DNA is TGTGCCAGCAGCTTAGAGGAACTAGCGGGAGTTGAGCAGTTCTTC. Encoded protein: CASSLEELAGVEQFF.